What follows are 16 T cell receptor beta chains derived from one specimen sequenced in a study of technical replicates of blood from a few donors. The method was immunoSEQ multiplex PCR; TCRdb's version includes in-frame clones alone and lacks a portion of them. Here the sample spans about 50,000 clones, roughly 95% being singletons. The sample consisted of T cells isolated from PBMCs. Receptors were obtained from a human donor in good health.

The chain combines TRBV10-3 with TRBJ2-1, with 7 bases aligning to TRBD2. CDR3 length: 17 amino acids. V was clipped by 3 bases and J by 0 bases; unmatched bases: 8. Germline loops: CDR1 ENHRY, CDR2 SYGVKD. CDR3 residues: CAISESGTPSSYNEQFF. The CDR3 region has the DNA TGTGCCATCAGTGAAAGCGGGACCCCCTCCTCCTACAATGAGCAGTTCTTC.

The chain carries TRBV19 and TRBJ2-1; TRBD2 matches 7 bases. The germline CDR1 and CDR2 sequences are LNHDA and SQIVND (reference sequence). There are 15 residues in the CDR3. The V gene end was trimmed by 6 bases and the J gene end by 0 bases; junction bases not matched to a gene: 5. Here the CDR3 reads CASSLSGISYNEQFF. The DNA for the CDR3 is TGTGCCAGTAGCCTAAGCGGGATCTCCTACAATGAGCAGTTCTTC.

The CDR3 sequence is CASSPPDTRQVETQYF. The CDR3 nucleotides read TGTGCCAGCTCACCACCGGACACGCGGCAAGTAGAGACCCAGTACTTC. This sequence joins TRBV18 and TRBJ2-5; possibly TRBD1 for D (5 bases). Trimming pared 0 bases from V and 4 bases from J, leaving 15 bases between. CDR1 and CDR2 from the germline V gene are KGHSH and LQKENI. The length of the CDR3 is 16 residues. The whole variable domain, remainder taken from reference TRBV18 and TRBJ2-5, is NAGVMQNPRHLVRRRGQEARLRCSPMKGHSHVYWYRQLPEEGLKFMVYLQKENIIDESGMPKERFSAEFPKEGPSILRIQQVVRGDSAAYFCASSPPDTRQVETQYFGPGTRLLVL.

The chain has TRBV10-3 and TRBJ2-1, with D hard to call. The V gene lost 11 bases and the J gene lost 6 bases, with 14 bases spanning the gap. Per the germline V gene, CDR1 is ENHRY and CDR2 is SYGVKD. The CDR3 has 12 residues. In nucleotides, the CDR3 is TGTGCCTCCCGATTTTACGGCAATGAGCAGTTCTTC. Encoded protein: CASRFYGNEQFF.

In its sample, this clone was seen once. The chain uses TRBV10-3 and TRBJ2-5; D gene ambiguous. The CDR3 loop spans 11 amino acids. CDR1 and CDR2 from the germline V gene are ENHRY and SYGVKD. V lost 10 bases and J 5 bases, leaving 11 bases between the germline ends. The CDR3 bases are TGTGCCAGCCTTGCCGGGGAGACCCAGTACTTC. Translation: CASLAGETQYF.

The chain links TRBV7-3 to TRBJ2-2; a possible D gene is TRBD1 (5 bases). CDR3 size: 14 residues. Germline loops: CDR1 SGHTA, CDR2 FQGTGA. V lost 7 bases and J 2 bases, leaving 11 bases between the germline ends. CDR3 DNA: TGTGCCAGCAACATGGGGCCAAACACCGGGGAGCTGTTTTTT. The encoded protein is CASNMGPNTGELFF.

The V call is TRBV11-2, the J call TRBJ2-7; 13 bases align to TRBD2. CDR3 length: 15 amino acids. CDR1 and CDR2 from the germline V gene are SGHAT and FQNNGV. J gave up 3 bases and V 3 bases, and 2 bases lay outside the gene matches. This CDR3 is CASSLGTSGNYEQYF. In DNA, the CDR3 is TGTGCCAGCAGCTTGGGGACTAGCGGGAACTACGAGCAGTACTTC. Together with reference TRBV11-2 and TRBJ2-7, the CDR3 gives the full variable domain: EAGVAQSPRYKIIEKRQSVAFWCNPISGHATLYWYQQILGQGPKLLIQFQNNGVVDDSQLPKDRFSAERLKGVDSTLKIQPAKLEDSAVYLCASSLGTSGNYEQYFGPGTRLTVT.

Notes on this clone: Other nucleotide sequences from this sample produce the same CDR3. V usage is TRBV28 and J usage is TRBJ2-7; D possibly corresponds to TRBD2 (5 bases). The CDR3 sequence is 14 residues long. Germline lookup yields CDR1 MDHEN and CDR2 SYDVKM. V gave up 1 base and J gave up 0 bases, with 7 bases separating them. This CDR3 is CASSLSGVSYEQYF. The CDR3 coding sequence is TGTGCCAGCAGTTTATCCGGGGTCTCCTACGAGCAGTACTTC.

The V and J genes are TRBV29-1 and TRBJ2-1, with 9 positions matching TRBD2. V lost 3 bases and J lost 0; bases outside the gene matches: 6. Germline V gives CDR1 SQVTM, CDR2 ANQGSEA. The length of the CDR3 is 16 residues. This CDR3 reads CSVDRLADSSYNEQFF. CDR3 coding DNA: TGCAGCGTTGACCGACTAGCGGACAGCTCCTACAATGAGCAGTTCTTC.

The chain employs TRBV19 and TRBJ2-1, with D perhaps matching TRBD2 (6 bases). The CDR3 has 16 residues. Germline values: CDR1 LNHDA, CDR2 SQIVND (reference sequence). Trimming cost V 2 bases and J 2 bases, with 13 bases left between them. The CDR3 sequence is CASSITGGIAYNEQFF. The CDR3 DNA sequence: TGTGCCAGTAGTATAACTGGGGGGATTGCCTACAATGAGCAGTTCTTC.

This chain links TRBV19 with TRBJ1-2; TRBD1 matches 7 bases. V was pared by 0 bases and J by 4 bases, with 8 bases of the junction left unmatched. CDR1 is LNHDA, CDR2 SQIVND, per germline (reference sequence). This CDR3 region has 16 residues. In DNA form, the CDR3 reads TGTGCCAGTAGTATAGAACAGGGGTCGGTGGTCTATGGCTACACCTTC. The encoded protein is CASSIEQGSVVYGYTF.

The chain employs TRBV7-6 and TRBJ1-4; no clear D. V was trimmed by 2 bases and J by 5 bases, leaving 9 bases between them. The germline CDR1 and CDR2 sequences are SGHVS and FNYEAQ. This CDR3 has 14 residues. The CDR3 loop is CASSLMGGNEKLFF. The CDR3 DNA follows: TGTGCCAGCAGCTTAATGGGAGGAAATGAAAAACTGTTTTTT.

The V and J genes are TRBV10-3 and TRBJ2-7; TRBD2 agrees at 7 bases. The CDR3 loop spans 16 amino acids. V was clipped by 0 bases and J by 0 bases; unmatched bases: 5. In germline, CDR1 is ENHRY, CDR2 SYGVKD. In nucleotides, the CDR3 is TGTGCCATCAGTGAGTCGGGGGGGGAGGCCTCCTACGAGCAGTACTTC. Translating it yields CAISESGGEASYEQYF.

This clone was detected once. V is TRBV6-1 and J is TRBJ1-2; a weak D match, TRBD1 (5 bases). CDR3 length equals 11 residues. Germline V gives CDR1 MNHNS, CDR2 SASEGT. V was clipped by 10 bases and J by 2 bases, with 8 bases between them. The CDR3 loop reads CATQENYGYTF. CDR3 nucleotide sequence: TGTGCCACACAGGAAAACTATGGCTACACCTTC.

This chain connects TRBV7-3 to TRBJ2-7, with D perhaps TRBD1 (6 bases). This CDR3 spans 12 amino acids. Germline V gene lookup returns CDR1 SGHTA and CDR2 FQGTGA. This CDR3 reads CEPQGSTYEQYF. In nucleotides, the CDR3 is TGTGAACCACAGGGTTCAACCTACGAGCAGTACTTC.

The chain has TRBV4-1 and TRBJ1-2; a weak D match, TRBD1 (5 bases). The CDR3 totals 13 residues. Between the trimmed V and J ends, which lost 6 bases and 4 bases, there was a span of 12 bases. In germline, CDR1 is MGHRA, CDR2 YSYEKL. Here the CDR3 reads CASSQTELYGYTF. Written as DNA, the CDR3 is TGCGCCAGCAGTCAGACAGAGCTCTATGGCTACACCTTC.